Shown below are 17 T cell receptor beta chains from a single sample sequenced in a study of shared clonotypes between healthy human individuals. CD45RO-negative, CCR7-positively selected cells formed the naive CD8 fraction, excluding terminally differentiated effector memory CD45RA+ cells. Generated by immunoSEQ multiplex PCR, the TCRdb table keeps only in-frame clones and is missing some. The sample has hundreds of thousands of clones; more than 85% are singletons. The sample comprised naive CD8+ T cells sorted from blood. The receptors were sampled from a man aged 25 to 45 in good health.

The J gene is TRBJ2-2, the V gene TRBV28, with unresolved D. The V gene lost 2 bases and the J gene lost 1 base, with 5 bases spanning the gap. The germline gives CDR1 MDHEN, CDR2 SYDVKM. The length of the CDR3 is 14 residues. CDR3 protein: CASSLGMNTGELFF. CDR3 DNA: TGTGCCAGCAGTTTAGGAATGAACACCGGGGAGCTGTTTTTT.

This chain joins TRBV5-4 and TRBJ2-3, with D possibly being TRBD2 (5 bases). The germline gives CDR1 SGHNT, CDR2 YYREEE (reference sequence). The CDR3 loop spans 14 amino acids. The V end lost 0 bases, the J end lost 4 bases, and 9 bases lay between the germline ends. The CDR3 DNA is TGTGCCAGCAGCTTGGAAGGAGGAGCAGATACGCAGTATTTT. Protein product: CASSLEGGADTQYF.

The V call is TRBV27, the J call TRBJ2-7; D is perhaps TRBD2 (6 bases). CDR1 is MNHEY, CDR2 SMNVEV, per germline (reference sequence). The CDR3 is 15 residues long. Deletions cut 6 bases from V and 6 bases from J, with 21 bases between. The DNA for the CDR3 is TGTGCCAGCAGCCTGACTAGTCCTGAGATGGGCGAGCAGTACTTC. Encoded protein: CASSLTSPEMGEQYF.

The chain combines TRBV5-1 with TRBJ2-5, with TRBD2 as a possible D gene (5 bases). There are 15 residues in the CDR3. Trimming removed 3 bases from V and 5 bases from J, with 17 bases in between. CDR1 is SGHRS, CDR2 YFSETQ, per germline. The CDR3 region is CASSSEAVPRETQYF. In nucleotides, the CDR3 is TGCGCCAGCAGCTCAGAAGCGGTCCCTCGGGAGACCCAGTACTTC. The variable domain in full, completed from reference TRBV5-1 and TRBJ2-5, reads KAGVTQTPRYLIKTRGQQVTLSCSPISGHRSVSWYQQTPGQGLQFLFEYFSETQRNKGNFPGRFSGRQFSNSRSEMNVSTLELGDSALYLCASSSEAVPRETQYFGPGTRLLVL.

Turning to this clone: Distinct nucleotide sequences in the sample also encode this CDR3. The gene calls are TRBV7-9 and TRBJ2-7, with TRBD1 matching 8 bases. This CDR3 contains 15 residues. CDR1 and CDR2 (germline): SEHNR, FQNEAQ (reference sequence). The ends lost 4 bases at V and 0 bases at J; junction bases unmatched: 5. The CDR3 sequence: CASSSAGTGSYEQYF. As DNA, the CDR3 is TGTGCCAGCAGCTCCGCCGGGACAGGCTCCTACGAGCAGTACTTC.

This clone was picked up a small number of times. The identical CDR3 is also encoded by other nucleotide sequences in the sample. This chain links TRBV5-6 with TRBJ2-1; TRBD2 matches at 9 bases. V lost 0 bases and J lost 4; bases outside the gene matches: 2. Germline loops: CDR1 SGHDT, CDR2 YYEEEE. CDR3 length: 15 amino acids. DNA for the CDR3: TGTGCCAGCAGCTTGGGGCTAGCGGGATACAATGAGCAGTTCTTC. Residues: CASSLGLAGYNEQFF.

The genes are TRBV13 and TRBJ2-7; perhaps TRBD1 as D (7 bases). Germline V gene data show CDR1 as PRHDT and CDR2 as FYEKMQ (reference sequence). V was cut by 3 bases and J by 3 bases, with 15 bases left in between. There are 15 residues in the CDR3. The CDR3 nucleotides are TGTGCCAGCAGCTTCAGGGGGGCTCGAGACTACGAGCAGTACTTC. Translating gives CASSFRGARDYEQYF.

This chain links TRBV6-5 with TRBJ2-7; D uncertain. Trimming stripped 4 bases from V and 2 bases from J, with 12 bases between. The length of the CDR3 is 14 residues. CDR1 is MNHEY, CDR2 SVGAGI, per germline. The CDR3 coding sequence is TGTGCCAGCAGTTCTGACGCGGAGCCCTACGAGCAGTACTTC. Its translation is CASSSDAEPYEQYF.

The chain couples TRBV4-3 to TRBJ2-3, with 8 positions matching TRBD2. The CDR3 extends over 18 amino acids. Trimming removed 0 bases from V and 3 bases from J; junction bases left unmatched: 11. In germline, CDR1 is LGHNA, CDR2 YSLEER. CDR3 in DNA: TGCGCCAGCAGCCAAGATCAAGGGCGGGAGGTGTGGACAGATACGCAGTATTTT. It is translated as CASSQDQGREVWTDTQYF.

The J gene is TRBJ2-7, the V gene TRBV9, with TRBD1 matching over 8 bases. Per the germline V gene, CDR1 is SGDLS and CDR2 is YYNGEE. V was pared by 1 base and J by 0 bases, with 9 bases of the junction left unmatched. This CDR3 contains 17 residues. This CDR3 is CASSVSKDRAASYEQYF. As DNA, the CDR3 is TGTGCCAGCAGCGTAAGTAAGGACAGGGCTGCCTCCTACGAGCAGTACTTC.

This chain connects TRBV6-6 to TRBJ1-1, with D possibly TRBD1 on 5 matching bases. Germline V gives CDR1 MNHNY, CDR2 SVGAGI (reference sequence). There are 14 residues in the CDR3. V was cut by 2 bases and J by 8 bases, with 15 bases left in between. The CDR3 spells CASSYRRGESEAFF. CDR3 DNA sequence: TGTGCCAGCAGTTACCGGAGGGGTGAGTCGGAAGCTTTCTTT.

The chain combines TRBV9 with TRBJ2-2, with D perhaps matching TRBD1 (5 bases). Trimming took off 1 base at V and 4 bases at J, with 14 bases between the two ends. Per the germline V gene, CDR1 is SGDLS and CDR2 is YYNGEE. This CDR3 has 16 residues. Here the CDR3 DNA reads TGTGCCAGCAGCGTAAAAGTGACAGAGGTCACCGGGGAGCTGTTTTTT. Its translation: CASSVKVTEVTGELFF.

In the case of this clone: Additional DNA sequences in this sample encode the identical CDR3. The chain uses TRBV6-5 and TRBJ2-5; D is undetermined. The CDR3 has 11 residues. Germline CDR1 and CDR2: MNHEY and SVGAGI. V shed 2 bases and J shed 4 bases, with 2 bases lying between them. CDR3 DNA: TGTGCCAGCAGTTACGGAGAGACCCAGTACTTC. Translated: CASSYGETQYF.

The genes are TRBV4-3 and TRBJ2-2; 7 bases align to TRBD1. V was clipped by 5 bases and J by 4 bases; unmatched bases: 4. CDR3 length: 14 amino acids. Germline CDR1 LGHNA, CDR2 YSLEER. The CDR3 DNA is TGCGCCAGCAGCTCGGGACAGTTCACCGGGGAGCTGTTTTTT. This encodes CASSSGQFTGELFF.

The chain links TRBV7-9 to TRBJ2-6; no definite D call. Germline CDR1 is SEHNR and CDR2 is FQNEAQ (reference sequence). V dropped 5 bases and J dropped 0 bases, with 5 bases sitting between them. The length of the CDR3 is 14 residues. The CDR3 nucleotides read TGTGCCAGCAGCGAACTCTCTGGGGCCAACGTCCTGACTTTC. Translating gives CASSELSGANVLTF. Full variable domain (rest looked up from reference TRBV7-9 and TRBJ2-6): DTGVSQNPRHKITKRGQNVTFRCDPISEHNRLYWYRQTLGQGPEFLTYFQNEAQLEKSRLLSDRFSAERPKGSFSTLEIQRTEQGDSAMYLCASSELSGANVLTFGAGSRLTVL.

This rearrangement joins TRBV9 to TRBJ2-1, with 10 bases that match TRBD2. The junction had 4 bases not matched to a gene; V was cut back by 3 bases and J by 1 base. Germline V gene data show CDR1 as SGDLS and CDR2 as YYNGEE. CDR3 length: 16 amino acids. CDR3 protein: CASSGPSGSSYNEQFF. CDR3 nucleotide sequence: TGTGCCAGCAGCGGACCTAGCGGGAGTTCCTACAATGAGCAGTTCTTC.

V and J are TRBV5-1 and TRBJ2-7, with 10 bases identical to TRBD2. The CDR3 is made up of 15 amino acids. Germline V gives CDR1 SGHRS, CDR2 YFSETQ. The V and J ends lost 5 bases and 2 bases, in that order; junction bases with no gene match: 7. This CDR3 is CASRSSGSLTYEQYF. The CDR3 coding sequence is TGCGCCAGCAGGTCTAGCGGGAGCTTAACCTACGAGCAGTACTTC.